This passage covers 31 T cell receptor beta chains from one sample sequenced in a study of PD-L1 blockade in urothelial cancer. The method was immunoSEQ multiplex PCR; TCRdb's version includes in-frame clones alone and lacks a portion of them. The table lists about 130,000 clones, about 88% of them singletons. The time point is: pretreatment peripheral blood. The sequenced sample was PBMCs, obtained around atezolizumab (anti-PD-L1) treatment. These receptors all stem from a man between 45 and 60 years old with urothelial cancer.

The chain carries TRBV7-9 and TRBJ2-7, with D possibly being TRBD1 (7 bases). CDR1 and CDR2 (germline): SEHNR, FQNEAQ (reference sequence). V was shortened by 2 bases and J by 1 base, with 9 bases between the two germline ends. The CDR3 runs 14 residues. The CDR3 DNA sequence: TGTGCCAGCAGCTTATCAGGGGGGTCCTACGAGCAGTACTTC. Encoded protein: CASSLSGGSYEQYF.

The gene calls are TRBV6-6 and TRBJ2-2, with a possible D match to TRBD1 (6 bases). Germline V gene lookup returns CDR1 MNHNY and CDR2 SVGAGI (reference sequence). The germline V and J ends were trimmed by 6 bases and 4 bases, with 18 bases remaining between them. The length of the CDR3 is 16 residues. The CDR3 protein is CASRPPGTRGTGELFF. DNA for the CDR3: TGTGCCAGCAGACCCCCCGGGACAAGGGGCACCGGGGAGCTGTTTTTT.

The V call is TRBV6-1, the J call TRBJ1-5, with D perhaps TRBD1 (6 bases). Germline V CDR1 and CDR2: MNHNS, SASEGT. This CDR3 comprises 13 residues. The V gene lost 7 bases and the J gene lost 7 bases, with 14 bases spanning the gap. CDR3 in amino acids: CASNQGLGQPQHF. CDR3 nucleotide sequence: TGTGCCAGCAACCAGGGGTTGGGGCAGCCCCAGCATTTT.

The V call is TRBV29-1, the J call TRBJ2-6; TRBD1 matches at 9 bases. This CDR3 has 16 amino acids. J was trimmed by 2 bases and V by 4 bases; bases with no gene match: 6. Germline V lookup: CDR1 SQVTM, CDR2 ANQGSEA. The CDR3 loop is CSVAGTGNPGANVLTF. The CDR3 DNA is TGCAGCGTTGCGGGGACAGGGAATCCTGGGGCCAACGTCCTGACTTTC. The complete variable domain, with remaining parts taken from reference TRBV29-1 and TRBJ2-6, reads SAVISQKPSRDICQRGTSLTIQCQVDSQVTMMFWYRQQPGQSLTLIATANQGSEATYESGFVIDKFPISRPNLTFSTLTVSNMSPEDSSIYLCSVAGTGNPGANVLTFGAGSRLTVL.

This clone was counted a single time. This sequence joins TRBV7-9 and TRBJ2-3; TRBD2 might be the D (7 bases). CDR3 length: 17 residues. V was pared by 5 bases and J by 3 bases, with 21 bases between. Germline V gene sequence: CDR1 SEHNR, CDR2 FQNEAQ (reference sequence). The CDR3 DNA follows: TGTGCCAGCAGCCTGGGGGGGGGCCGAGGACGTACAGATACGCAGTATTTT. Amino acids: CASSLGGGRGRTDTQYF.

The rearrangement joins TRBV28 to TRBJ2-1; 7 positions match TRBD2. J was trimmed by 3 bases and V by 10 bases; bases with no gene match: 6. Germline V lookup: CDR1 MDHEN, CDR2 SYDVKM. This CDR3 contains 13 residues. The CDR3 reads CATLAANYNEQFF. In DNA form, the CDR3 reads TGTGCCACTCTAGCGGCCAACTACAATGAGCAGTTCTTC. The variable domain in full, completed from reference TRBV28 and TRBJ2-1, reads DVKVTQSSRYLVKRTGEKVFLECVQDMDHENMFWYRQDPGLGLRLIYFSYDVKMKEKGDIPEGYSVSREKKERFSLILESASTNQTSMYLCATLAANYNEQFFGPGTRLTVL.

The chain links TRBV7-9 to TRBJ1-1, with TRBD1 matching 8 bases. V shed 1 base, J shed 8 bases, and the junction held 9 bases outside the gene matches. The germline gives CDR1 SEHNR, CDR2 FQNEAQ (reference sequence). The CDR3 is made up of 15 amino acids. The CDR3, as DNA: TGTGCCAGCAGCTTAGGGGGAACAGGGGGATCAGAAGCTTTCTTT. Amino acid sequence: CASSLGGTGGSEAFF.

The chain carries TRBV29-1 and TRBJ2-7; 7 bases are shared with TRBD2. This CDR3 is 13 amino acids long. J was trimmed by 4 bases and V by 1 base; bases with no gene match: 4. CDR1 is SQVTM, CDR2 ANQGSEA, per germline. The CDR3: CSVEVRGRYEQYF. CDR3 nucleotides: TGCAGCGTTGAAGTTCGCGGGAGATACGAGCAGTACTTC.

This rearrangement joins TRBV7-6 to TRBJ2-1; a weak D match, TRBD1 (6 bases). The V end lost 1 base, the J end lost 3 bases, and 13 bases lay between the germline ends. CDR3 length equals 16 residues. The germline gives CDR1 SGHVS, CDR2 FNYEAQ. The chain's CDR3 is CASSLESGAGYNEQFF. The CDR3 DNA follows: TGTGCCAGCAGCTTAGAGTCAGGGGCCGGCTACAATGAGCAGTTCTTC.

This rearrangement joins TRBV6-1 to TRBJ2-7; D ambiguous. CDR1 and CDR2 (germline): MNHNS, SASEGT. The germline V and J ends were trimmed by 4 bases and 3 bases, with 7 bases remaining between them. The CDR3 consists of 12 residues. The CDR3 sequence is CASSGSSYEQYF. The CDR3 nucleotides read TGTGCCAGCAGTGGATCCAGCTACGAGCAGTACTTC.

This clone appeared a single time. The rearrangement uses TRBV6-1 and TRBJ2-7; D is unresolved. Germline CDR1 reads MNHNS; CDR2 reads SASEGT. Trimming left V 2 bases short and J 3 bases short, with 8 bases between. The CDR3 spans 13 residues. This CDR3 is CASSEYNSYEQYF. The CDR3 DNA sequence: TGTGCCAGCAGTGAATATAACAGCTACGAGCAGTACTTC.

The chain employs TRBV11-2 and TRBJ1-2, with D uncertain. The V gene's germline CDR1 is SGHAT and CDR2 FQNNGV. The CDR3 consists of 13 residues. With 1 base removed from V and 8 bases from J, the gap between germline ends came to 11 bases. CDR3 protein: CASSLGGVQGYTF. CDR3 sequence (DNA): TGTGCCAGCAGCTTAGGAGGTGTGCAAGGCTACACCTTC.

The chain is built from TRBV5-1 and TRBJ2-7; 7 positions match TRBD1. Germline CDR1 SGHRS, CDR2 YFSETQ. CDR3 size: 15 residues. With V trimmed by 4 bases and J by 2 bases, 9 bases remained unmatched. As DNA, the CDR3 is TGCGCCAGCAGCCAGGTAGGGGGCTCTGCCTACGAGCAGTACTTC. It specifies CASSQVGGSAYEQYF.

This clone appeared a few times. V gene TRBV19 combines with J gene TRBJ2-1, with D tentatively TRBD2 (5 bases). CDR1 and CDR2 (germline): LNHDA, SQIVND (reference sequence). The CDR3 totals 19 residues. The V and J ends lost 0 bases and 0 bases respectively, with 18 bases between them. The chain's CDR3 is CASSIDHDLRASSYNEQFF. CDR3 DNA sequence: TGTGCCAGTAGTATAGATCACGATCTGCGGGCCAGCTCCTACAATGAGCAGTTCTTC.

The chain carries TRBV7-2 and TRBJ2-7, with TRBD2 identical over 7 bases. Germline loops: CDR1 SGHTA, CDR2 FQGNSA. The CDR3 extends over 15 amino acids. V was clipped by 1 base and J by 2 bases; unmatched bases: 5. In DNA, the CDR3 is TGTGCCAGCAGCTTAGTGCCGGGAGGCACCTACGAGCAGTACTTC. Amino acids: CASSLVPGGTYEQYF. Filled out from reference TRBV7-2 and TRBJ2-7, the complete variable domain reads GAGVSQSPSNKVTEKGKDVELRCDPISGHTALYWYRQSLGQGLEFLIYFQGNSAPDKSGLPSDRFSAERTGGSVSTLTIQRTQQEDSAVYLCASSLVPGGTYEQYFGPGTRLTVT.

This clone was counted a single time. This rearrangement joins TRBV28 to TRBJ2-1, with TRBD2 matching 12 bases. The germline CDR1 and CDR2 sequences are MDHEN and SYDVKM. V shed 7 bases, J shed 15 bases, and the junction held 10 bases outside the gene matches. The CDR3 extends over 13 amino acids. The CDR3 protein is CASTSLLAGGRFF. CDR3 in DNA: TGTGCCAGCACCTCATTACTAGCGGGAGGCCGGTTCTTC.

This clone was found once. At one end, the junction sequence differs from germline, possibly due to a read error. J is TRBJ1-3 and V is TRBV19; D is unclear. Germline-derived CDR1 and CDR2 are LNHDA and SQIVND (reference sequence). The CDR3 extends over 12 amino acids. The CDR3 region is CASGITGNTIYF. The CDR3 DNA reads TGTGCCAGTGGTATTACTGGAAACACCATATATTTT.

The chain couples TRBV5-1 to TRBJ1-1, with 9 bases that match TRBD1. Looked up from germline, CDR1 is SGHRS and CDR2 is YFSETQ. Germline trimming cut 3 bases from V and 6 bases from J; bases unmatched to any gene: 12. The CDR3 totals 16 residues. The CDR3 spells CASSSGGQGKLAEAFF. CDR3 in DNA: TGCGCCAGCAGCTCGGGGGGACAGGGTAAGTTGGCTGAAGCTTTCTTT. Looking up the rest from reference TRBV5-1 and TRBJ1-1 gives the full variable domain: KAGVTQTPRYLIKTRGQQVTLSCSPISGHRSVSWYQQTPGQGLQFLFEYFSETQRNKGNFPGRFSGRQFSNSRSEMNVSTLELGDSALYLCASSSGGQGKLAEAFFGQGTRLTVV.

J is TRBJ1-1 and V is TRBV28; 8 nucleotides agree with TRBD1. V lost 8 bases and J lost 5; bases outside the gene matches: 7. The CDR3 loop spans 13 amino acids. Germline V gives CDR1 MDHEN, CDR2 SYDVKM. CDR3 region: CASLTGGGTEAFF. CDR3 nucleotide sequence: TGTGCCAGCCTAACAGGGGGTGGGACTGAAGCTTTCTTT.

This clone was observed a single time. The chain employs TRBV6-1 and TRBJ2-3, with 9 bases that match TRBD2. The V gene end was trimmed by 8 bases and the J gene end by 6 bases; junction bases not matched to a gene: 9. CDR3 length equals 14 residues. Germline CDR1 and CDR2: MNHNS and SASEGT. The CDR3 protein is CASHSAGGGDTQYF. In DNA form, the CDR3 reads TGTGCCAGCCATTCAGCGGGAGGAGGCGATACGCAGTATTTT.

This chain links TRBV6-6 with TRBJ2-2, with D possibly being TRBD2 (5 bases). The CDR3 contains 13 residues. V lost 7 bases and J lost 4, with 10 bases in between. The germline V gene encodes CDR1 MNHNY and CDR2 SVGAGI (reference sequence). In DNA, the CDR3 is TGTGCCAGCAATGGACTCTCCACCGGGGAGCTGTTTTTT. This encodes CASNGLSTGELFF.

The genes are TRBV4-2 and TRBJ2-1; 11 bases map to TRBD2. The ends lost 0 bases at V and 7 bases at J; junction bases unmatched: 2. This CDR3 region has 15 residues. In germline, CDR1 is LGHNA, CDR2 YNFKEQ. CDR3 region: CASSQDSGRGNEQFF. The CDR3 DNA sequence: TGTGCCAGCAGCCAAGATAGCGGGAGGGGGAATGAGCAGTTCTTC.

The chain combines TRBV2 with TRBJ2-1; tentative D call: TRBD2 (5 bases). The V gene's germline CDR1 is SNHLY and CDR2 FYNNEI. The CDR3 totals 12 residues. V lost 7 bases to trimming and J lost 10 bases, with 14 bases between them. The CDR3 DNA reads TGTGCCAGCACCTATAGCGTTTACGAGCAGTTCTTC. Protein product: CASTYSVYEQFF.

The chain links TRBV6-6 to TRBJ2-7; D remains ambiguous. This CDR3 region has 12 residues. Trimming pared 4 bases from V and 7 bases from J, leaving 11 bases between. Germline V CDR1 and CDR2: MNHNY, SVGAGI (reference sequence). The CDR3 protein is CASSSLVWEQYF. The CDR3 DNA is TGTGCCAGCAGTTCATTAGTTTGGGAGCAGTACTTC.

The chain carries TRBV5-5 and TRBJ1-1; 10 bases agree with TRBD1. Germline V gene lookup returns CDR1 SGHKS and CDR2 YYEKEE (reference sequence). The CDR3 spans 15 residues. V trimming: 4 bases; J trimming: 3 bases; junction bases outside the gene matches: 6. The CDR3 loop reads CASSRSGQGHTEAFF. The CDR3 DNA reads TGTGCCAGCAGCCGATCGGGACAGGGGCACACTGAAGCTTTCTTT. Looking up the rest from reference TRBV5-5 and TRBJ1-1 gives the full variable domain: DAGVTQSPTHLIKTRGQQVTLRCSPISGHKSVSWYQQVLGQGPQFIFQYYEKEERGRGNFPDRFSARQFPNYSSELNVNALLLGDSALYLCASSRSGQGHTEAFFGQGTRLTVV.

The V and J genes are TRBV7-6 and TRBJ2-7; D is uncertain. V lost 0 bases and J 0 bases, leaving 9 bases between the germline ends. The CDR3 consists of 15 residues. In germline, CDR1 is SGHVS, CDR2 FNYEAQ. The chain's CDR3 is CASSLAHGGSYEQYF. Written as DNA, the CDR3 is TGTGCCAGCAGCTTAGCGCATGGCGGCTCCTACGAGCAGTACTTC.

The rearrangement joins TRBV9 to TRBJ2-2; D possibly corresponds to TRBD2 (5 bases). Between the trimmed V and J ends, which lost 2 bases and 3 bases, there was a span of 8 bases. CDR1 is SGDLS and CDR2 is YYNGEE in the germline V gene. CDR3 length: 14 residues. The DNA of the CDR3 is TGTGCCAGCAGCGTTTGGGGAGACACCGGGGAGCTGTTTTTT. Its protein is CASSVWGDTGELFF. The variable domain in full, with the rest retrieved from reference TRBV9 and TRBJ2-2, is DSGVTQTPKHLITATGQRVTLRCSPRSGDLSVYWYQQSLDQGLQFLIQYYNGEERAKGNILERFSAQQFPDLHSELNLSSLELGDSALYFCASSVWGDTGELFFGEGSRLTVL.

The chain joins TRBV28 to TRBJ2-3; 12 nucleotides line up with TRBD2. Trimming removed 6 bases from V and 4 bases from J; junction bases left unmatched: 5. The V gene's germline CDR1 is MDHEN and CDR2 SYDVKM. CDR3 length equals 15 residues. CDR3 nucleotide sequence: TGTGCCAGCAGAAAACTAGCGGGAGGTTCAGATACGCAGTATTTT. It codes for CASRKLAGGSDTQYF. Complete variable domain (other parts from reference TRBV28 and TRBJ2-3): DVKVTQSSRYLVKRTGEKVFLECVQDMDHENMFWYRQDPGLGLRLIYFSYDVKMKEKGDIPEGYSVSREKKERFSLILESASTNQTSMYLCASRKLAGGSDTQYFGPGTRLTVL.

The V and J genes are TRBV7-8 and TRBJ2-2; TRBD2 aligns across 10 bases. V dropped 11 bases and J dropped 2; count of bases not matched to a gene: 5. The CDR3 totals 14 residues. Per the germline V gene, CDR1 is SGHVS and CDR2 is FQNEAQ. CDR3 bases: TGTGCCGTAGCGGGAGGCATAAACACCGGGGAGCTGTTTTTT. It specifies CAVAGGINTGELFF.

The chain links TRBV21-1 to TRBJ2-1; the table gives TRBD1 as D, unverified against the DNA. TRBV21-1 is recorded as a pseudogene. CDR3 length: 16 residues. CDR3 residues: CASSKGRTGERNEQFF. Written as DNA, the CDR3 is TGTGCCAGCAGCAAAGGAAGGACAGGGGAAAGAAATGAGCAGTTCTTC.

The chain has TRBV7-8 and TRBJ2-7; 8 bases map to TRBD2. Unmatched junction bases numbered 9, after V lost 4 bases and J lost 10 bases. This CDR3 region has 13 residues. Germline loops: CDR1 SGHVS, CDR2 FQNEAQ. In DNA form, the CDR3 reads TGTGCCAGCAGCTCCCCTGGGACTAGATTTCAGTACTTC. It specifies CASSSPGTRFQYF.